The clone carrying this T cell receptor beta chain was picked up a small number of times. The antigen is undetermined. This entry is derived from a study of CD8 T cells in ankylosing spondylitis. Study observations and caveats: Disease-linked clones were reportedly significantly enriched in matched ankylosing spondylitis synovial fluid. Seemingly characteristic of ankylosing spondylitis blood was a TCR beta motif consisting of about 8 highly homologous variants. Peripheral blood held disease-linked clones only at relatively low frequency, and these were CD8+. Some of these motif variants have turned up before, in reports on reactive arthritis synovial fluid and blood.

TCRdb analysed the 5' RACE reads with MiXCR anew, one entry per CDR3 protein. The sample lists around 340,000 distinct CDR3 sequences, 20% to 25% seen once, with around 13% in the top ten. The J segment lost 8 bases and the V segment lost 1 base, leaving 6 bases of the junction unmatched. The CDR3 runs to 15 residues. Germline values: CDR1 SGHAT, CDR2 FQNNGV. The clonotype was recovered from a male donor with ankylosing spondylitis or in good health (not recorded which). The chain is built from TRBV11-2 and TRBJ2-1, with TRBD2 matching over 9 bases. Sequencing was performed on blood, either unsorted or a sorted T cell fraction (not recorded which). CDR3 amino acids: CASSLGRGGSYEQFF. The DNA of the CDR3 is TGTGCCAGCAGCTTAGGGCGGGGGGGCTCGTATGAGCAGTTCTTC. The entire variable domain, with the rest obtained from reference TRBV11-2 and TRBJ2-1, is as follows: EAGVAQSPRYKIIEKRQSVAFWCNPISGHATLYWYQQILGQGPKLLIQFQNNGVVDDSQLPKDRFSAERLKGVDSTLKIQPAKLEDSAVYLCASSLGRGGSYEQFFGPGTRLTVL.